This T cell receptor beta chain was captured by sequencing in a study of blood T cell repertoires in COVID-19. Study-wide background: Sample material is recorded as cDNA or gDNA derived from T cells, B-cell-depleted T cells, or PBMCs.

Per germline, CDR1 MNHEY and CDR2 SVGEGT. Germline trimming cut 0 bases from V and 6 bases from J; bases unmatched to any gene: 8. The CDR3 length is 16 residues. TCRdb's copy holds only in-frame clones and misses some; the assay was immunoSEQ multiplex PCR. The profile shows under 250,000 clones, about four fifths of them singletons. The TCR comes from a woman in her 70s with acute or convalescent COVID-19. The rearrangement joins TRBV6-2 or TRBV6-3 to TRBJ1-2; 9 bases match TRBD1. The sequenced material came from peripheral blood. The CDR3 region has the DNA TGTGCCAGCAGTTACTCTTTTCGGACAGGGGAAGATGGCTACACCTTC. Amino acids: CASSYSFRTGEDGYTF.